This TCR beta chain was captured in a study of regulatory T cells in long-lasting Graves disease. This CDR3 comprises 19 residues. Losses at the gene ends were 4 bases for V and 4 bases for J; bases not matched to a gene: 12. Per the germline V gene, CDR1 is SGHDN and CDR2 is FVKESK. Construction of the TCR beta libraries employed iRepertoire HTBI primers in conjunction with Arm-PCR of CDR3 regions. MiXCR was run by TCRdb on the multiplex PCR reads, yielding one entry per CDR3 protein. The table lists 400,000 to 600,000 distinct CDR3 sequences, about 22% of them singletons. Time point noted: persistent/refractory GD, antithyroid drugs over 5 years with positive TRAb. RNA extracted from PBMCs served as the sequencing template.

V is TRBV14 and J is TRBJ2-3; 15 bases align to TRBD2. This TCR was recovered from a female donor with Graves disease. This sample comprised peripheral blood mononuclear cells (PBMCs), obtained when the disease was refractory, from a patient treated with antithyroid drugs. Written as DNA, the CDR3 is TGTGCCAGCAGCCTATTTCCAGGACTAGCGGGAGGGCCCGCAGATACGCAGTATTTT. This encodes CASSLFPGLAGGPADTQYF.